This TCR beta chain stems from a study of T cell responses to AZD1222 COVID-19 vaccine. Whether given at about 4 or about 12 weeks, second doses were pooled. The method was immunoSEQ multiplex PCR; TCRdb's version includes in-frame clones alone and lacks a portion of them. The data contain roughly 110,000 clones, 70% to 90% of them singletons. Study-level results: Variant regions that are unmutated are reportedly the target of nearly half of spike-specific TCRs.

On this clone itself: Its antigen is not identified.

The sequence derives from an adult who received the AZD1222 COVID-19 vaccine. The input for sequencing was peripheral blood, taken 28 days after the second AZD1222 dose.

The CDR3 bases are TGTGCCAGCAGCTTGGGGCAGACCCCAACTAATGAAAAACTGTTTTTT. Amino acids: CASSLGQTPTNEKLFF. The chain recombines TRBV5-5 with TRBJ1-4, with D uncertain. With 0 bases removed from V and 0 bases from J, the gap between germline ends came to 9 bases. Germline V CDR1 and CDR2: SGHKS, YYEKEE (reference sequence). The CDR3 spans 16 residues. The full variable domain, with the rest looked up from reference TRBV5-5 and TRBJ1-4, is DAGVTQSPTHLIKTRGQQVTLRCSPISGHKSVSWYQQVLGQGPQFIFQYYEKEERGRGNFPDRFSARQFPNYSSELNVNALLLGDSALYLCASSLGQTPTNEKLFFGSGTQLSVL.